This T cell receptor (beta chain) was recovered during a study of T cell responses to AZD1222 COVID-19 vaccine. Background on the study: Second-dose timings of about 4 or about 12 weeks were pooled. Study results and limitations: The donor group comprised mostly white British people and more females; the analysis possibly underestimated clonal diversity. Spike-specific TCR depth and breadth grew after two AZD1222 doses.

Libraries were prepared by immunoSEQ multiplex PCR; TCRdb keeps only in-frame clonotypes and omits some of them. The sample consists of about 130,000 clones, approximately 94% of them appearing once. Worth noting for this clone: Its antigen is still unknown.

Germline V gene lookup returns CDR1 SNHLY and CDR2 FYNNEI. Trimming removed 8 bases at V and 7 bases at J, with 21 bases between. There are 16 residues in the CDR3. The rearrangement joins TRBV2 to TRBJ1-6; the D gene is possibly TRBD1 (6 bases). This TCR came from an adult in good health. Sequencing used peripheral blood, obtained on day 0 of AZD1222 vaccination. Here the CDR3 reads CASQIETGIHNSPLHF. The CDR3 DNA follows: TGTGCCAGCCAGATAGAAACAGGGATCCACAATTCACCCCTCCACTTT.